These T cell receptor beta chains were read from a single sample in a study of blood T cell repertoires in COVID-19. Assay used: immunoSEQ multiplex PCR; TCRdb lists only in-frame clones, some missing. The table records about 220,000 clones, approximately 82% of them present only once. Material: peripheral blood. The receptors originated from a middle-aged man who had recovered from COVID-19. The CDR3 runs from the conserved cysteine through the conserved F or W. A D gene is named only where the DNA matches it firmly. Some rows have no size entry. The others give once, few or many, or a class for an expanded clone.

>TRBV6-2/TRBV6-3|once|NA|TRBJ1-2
CASSYPPRANYGYTF
TGTGCCAGCAGTTACCCCCCTCGGGCTAACTATGGCTACACCTTC
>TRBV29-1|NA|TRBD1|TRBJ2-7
CSADSGTDEQYF
TGCAGCGCGGATTCAGGGACAGACGAGCAGTACTTC
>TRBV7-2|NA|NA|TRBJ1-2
CASSLVGGFYGYTF
TGTGCCAGCAGCTTAGTAGGAGGGTTCTATGGCTACACCTTC
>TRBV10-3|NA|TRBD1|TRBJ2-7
CAISELAGGNYEQYF
TGTGCCATCAGTGAGTTGGCAGGGGGTAACTACGAGCAGTACTTC
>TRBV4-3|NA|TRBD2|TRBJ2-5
CASSQGLAGGLGTQYF
TGCGCCAGCAGCCAAGGACTAGCGGGGGGGCTGGGGACCCAGTACTTC
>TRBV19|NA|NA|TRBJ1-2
CASSEEFSYGYTF
TGTGCCAGTAGTGAAGAGTTTAGCTATGGCTACACCTTC
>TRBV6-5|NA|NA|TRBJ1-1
CASNPGLPMNTEAFF
TGTGCCAGCAACCCAGGTCTCCCAATGAACACTGAAGCTTTCTTT
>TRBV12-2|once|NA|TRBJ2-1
CASRLAPGVSYNEQFF
TGTGCAAGTCGCTTAGCGCCGGGAGTGTCATACAATGAGCAGTTCTTC
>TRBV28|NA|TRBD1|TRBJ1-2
CASSFRDRNYGYTF
TGTGCCAGCAGTTTTAGGGACAGGAACTATGGCTACACCTTC
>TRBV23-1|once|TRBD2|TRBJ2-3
CASSQGGRGGASRSTDTQYF
TGCGCCAGCAGTCAAGGCGGGCGGGGGGGAGCGAGTCGAAGCACAGATACGCAGTATTTT
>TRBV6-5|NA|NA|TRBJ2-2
CASSSQNTGELFF
TGTGCCAGCAGTTCACAGAACACCGGGGAGCTGTTTTTT
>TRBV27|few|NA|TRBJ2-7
CASSSPGLLREQYF
TGTGCCAGCAGTTCCCCGGGACTCCTCCGGGAGCAGTACTTC
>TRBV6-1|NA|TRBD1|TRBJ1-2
CASSETGNRDGYTF
TGTGCCAGCAGTGAGACAGGGAATAGGGATGGCTACACCTTC
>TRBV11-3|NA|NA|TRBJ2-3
CASSPRAGGTDTQYF
TGTGCCAGCAGCCCCCGCGCAGGGGGCACAGATACGCAGTATTTT
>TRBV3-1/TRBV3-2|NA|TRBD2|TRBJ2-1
CASSQDDPTSGSYNEQFF
TGTGCCAGCAGCCAAGATGATCCCACTAGCGGATCCTACAATGAGCAGTTCTTC
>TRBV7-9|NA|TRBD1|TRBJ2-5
CASSPQSGQQETQYF
TGTGCCAGCAGCCCTCAGTCGGGACAGCAAGAGACCCAGTACTTC
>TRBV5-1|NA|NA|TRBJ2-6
CATAGISGANVLTF
TGCGCCACCGCAGGGATCTCGGGGGCCAACGTCCTGACTTTC
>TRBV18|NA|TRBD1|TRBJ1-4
CASSAGDRALFF
TGTGCCAGCTCAGCTGGGGACAGGGCACTGTTTTTT
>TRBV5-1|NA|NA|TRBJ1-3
CASSLEGQATIYF
TGCGCCAGCAGCTTGGAGGGGCAGGCCACCATATATTTT
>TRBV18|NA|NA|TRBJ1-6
CASSQPSGNNSPLHF
TGTGCCAGCTCCCAACCCAGCGGCAATAATTCACCCCTCCACTTT
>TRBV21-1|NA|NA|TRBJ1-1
CASSKRQGPMNTEAFF
TGTGCCAGCAGCAAACGGCAGGGGCCCATGAACACTGAAGCTTTCTTT
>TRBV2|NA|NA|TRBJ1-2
CASSDLPTTNYGYTF
TGTGCCAGCAGTGATCTCCCGACAACTAACTATGGCTACACCTTC
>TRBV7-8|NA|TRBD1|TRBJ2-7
CASSSAEGAPGYEQYF
TGTGCCAGCAGCTCGGCCGAGGGGGCGCCGGGCTACGAGCAGTACTTC
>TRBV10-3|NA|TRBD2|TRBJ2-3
CAIRDGTSGVADTQYF
TGTGCCATCAGGGACGGGACTAGCGGGGTTGCAGATACGCAGTATTTT
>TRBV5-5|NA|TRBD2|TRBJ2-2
CASSRNDRTSGGVTGELFF
TGTGCCAGCAGCCGGAACGATCGGACTAGCGGGGGAGTCACCGGGGAGCTGTTTTTT
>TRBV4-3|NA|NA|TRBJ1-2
CASSQAYSGESYGYTF
TGCGCCAGCAGCCAAGCCTACAGTGGTGAGAGCTATGGCTACACCTTC
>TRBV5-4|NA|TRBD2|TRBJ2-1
CASSLKGSGGARFNNEQFF
TGTGCCAGCAGCCTGAAAGGTAGCGGGGGGGCAAGGTTTAACAATGAGCAGTTCTTC
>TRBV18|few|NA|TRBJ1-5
CASSLSYSNQPQHF
TGTGCCAGCTCACTTTCCTATAGCAATCAGCCCCAGCATTTT
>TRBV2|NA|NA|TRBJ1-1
CAREQDLNQNTEAFF
TGTGCCAGAGAACAAGATCTGAACCAGAACACTGAAGCTTTCTTT
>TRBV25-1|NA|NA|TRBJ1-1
CASSDPALGRGAFF
TGTGCCAGCAGTGACCCTGCCCTTGGCAGGGGAGCTTTCTTT
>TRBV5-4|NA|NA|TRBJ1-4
CASSPLVGQASEKLFF
TGTGCCAGCAGCCCCCTTGTCGGTCAGGCCAGTGAAAAACTGTTTTTT
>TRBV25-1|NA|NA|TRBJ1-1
CASSPQGYTEAFF
TGTGCCAGCAGTCCACAGGGATACACTGAAGCTTTCTTT
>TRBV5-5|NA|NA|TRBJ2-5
CASSLVSVQETQYF
TGTGCCAGCAGCTTAGTTTCAGTCCAAGAGACCCAGTACTTC
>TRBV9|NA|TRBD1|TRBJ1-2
CASSVGTGTRSDGYTF
TGTGCCAGCAGCGTAGGGACAGGAACACGATCAGATGGCTACACCTTC
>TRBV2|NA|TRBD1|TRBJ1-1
CASSRQGMNTEAFF
TGTGCCAGCAGCCGACAGGGAATGAACACTGAAGCTTTCTTT
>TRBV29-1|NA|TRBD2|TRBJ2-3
CSAREGYTQYF
TGCAGCGCCCGGGAGGGTTATACGCAGTATTTT
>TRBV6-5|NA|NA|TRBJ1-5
CASSPLSYNQPQHF
TGTGCCAGCAGTCCTCTGAGTTACAATCAGCCCCAGCATTTT
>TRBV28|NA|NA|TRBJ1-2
CASRRGFNYGYTF
TGTGCCAGCCGACGGGGGTTCAACTATGGCTACACCTTC
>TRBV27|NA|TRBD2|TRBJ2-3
CASSAALAATDTQYF
TGTGCCAGCAGTGCCGCCCTAGCGGCTACAGATACGCAGTATTTT
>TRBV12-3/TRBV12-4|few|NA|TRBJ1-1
CASSLGPDTEAFF
TGTGCCAGCAGTTTGGGCCCTGACACTGAAGCTTTCTTT
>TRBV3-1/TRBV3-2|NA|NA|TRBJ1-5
CASSQVVGGQPQHF
TGTGCCAGCAGCCAAGTAGTAGGCGGTCAGCCCCAGCATTTT
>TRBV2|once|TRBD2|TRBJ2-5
CASRREQETQYF
TGTGCCAGCCGGCGGGAGCAAGAGACCCAGTACTTC
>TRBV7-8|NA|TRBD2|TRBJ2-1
CASSLGVAGVLGGEQFF
TGTGCCAGCAGCTTAGGGGTAGCGGGAGTTTTAGGGGGTGAGCAGTTCTTC
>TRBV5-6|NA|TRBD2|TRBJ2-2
CASSSTGGNTGELFF
TGTGCCAGCAGCTCCACGGGAGGGAACACCGGGGAGCTGTTTTTT
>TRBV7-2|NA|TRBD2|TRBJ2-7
CASSLLADYEQYF
TGTGCCAGCAGCTTACTAGCGGACTACGAGCAGTACTTC
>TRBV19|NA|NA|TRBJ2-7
CATSSRSEQYF
TGTGCCACCTCCTCGAGATCTGAGCAGTACTTC
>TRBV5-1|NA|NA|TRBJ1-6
CASSLGLDSGSPLHF
TGCGCCAGCAGCTTGGGGCTGGACTCGGGCTCACCCCTCCACTTT
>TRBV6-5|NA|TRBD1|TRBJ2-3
CASRGQTTDTQYF
TGTGCCAGCAGGGGACAGACCACAGATACGCAGTATTTT
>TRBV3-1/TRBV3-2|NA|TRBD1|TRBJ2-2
CASENRGRNTGELFF
TGTGCCAGCGAGAACAGGGGGCGAAACACCGGGGAGCTGTTTTTT
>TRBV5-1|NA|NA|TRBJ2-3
CASSLDTGADTQYF
TGCGCCAGCAGCTTGGATACTGGGGCGGATACGCAGTATTTT
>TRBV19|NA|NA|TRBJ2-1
CASSISASSYNEQFF
TGTGCCAGTAGTATCTCGGCTAGCTCCTACAATGAGCAGTTCTTC
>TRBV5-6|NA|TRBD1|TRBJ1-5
CASSFQQGFPQPQHF
TGTGCCAGCAGCTTCCAACAGGGGTTTCCTCAGCCCCAGCATTTT
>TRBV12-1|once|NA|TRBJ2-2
CASSRQGAINTGELFF
TGTGCCAGCAGCCGACAGGGGGCCATAAACACCGGGGAGCTGTTTTTT
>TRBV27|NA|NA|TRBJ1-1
CASSDRITEAFF
TGTGCCAGCAGTGACAGGATCACTGAAGCTTTCTTT
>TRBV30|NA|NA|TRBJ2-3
CAWSVQRVGADTQYF
TGTGCCTGGAGTGTACAACGGGTGGGGGCGGATACGCAGTATTTT
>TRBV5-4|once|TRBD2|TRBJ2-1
CASSSGSGGAYNEQFF
TGTGCCAGCAGCTCCGGTAGCGGGGGGGCCTACAATGAGCAGTTCTTC
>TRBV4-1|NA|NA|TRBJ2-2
CASSQADFGFTGELFF
TGCGCCAGCAGCCAAGCCGACTTCGGGTTTACCGGGGAGCTGTTTTTT
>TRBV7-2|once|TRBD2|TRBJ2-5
CASSLGLAGGQETQYF
TGTGCCAGCAGCTTAGGACTAGCGGGAGGACAAGAGACCCAGTACTTC
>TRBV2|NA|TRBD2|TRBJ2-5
CASSGSGRPKTQYF
TGTGCCAGCAGTGGTAGCGGGAGACCAAAGACCCAGTACTTC
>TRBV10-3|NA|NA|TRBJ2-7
CAITQGLDYEQYF
TGTGCCATCACGCAGGGGCTGGACTACGAGCAGTACTTC